What follows describes a single T cell receptor (beta chain). The CDR3 is 19 amino acids. J was trimmed by 0 bases and V by 5 bases; bases with no gene match: 9. Germline V gives CDR1 SGHAT, CDR2 FQNNGV. This sample is drawn from a study of blood T cell repertoires in COVID-19. TCRdb keeps only in-frame clones here, not all; method: immunoSEQ multiplex PCR. The sample comprises under 200,000 clones, under 90% of which are singletons, and 15% to 20% rests with the top ten. Sequenced sample: PBMCs or T cells enriched from blood (not recorded which). The sequence was collected from a man in his sixties who had recovered from COVID-19. The rearrangement joins TRBV11-2 to TRBJ2-6; 11 bases line up with TRBD1. In DNA, the CDR3 is TGTGCCAGCAGCACAACGTTCGGACAGGGGGCCTCTGGGGCCAACGTCCTGACTTTC. Translation: CASSTTFGQGASGANVLTF.